These 27 T cell receptor beta chains were all obtained from the same sample, sequenced in a study of T cells in Graves' hyperthyroidism and ophthalmopathy. RNA transcripts served as the template for amplifying TCR beta CDR3 regions. TCR CDR3 regions were first amplified by RT-PCR with HTBI primers. TCRdb re-derived calls from the multiplex PCR reads in MiXCR, one entry per CDR3 protein. The top ten clones hold 7.9% of a sample with roughly 290,000 distinct CDR3 sequences, about an eighth of them seen once. Sequencing was carried out using blood. These receptors all stem from a woman aged 40 to 50 with Graves' hyperthyroidism.

This clonotype was counted between two and nine times. The chain joins TRBV15 to TRBJ1-1, with unresolved D. There are 13 residues in the CDR3. Trimming removed 10 bases from V and 1 base from J, with 13 bases in between. Germline V gene lookup returns CDR1 LNHNV and CDR2 YYDKDF (reference sequence). In nucleotides, the CDR3 is TGTGCCAGCGCCTCGGGCAGGAACACTGAAGCTTTCTTT. Encoded protein: CASASGRNTEAFF.

This clonotype was detected only a few times. The chain employs TRBV5-8 and TRBJ2-3; D gene uncertain. Trimming pared 2 bases from V and 0 bases from J, leaving 10 bases between. The CDR3 has 15 amino acids. Germline V CDR1 and CDR2: SGHTS, YDEGEE. The CDR3 DNA reads TGTGCCAGCAGCTTCAATCGCTACAGCACAGATACGCAGTATTTT. Its protein is CASSFNRYSTDTQYF.

This clonotype was detected ten times or more. The chain couples TRBV27 to TRBJ1-6; possible D gene TRBD1, 5 bases. CDR1 and CDR2 (germline): MNHEY, SMNVEV (reference sequence). The germline V and J ends were trimmed by 3 bases and 7 bases, with 13 bases remaining between them. This CDR3 contains 15 residues. The CDR3 loop reads CASSLAGTENSPLHF. CDR3 nucleotide sequence: TGTGCCAGCAGTTTGGCCGGGACGGAAAATTCACCCCTCCACTTT.

This clonotype has at least ten counts. The CDR3 here is CAISGTDLNYGYTF. CDR3 DNA sequence: TGTGCCATCAGTGGTACAGATCTTAACTATGGCTACACCTTC. The chain employs TRBV10-3 and TRBJ1-2; D not certain. The CDR3 extends over 14 amino acids. The V end was cut by 4 bases, the J end by 1 base, with 10 bases between. CDR1 is ENHRY, CDR2 SYGVKD, per germline.

This clonotype came up many times. The junction shows a germline mismatch at one end, possibly a read error. This chain joins TRBV11-3 and TRBJ1-5, with a possible D match to TRBD1 (5 bases). CDR3 length: 13 residues. Germline-derived CDR1 and CDR2 are SGHNT and YENEEA. This CDR3 is CTSSLGVSQPQHF. The CDR3 coding sequence is TGTACCAGCAGCTTAGGGGTTAGCCAGCCCCAGCATTTT.

The rearrangement links TRBV20-1 to TRBJ1-5; D gene uncertain. Germline CDR1 and CDR2: DFQATT and SNEGSKA (reference sequence). The CDR3 has 15 amino acids. The V gene lost 0 bases and the J gene lost 0 bases, with 9 bases spanning the gap. In DNA, the CDR3 is TGCAGTGCTAGAGACAAGGGAAATAGCAATCAGCCCCAGCATTTT. This codes for CSARDKGNSNQPQHF.

The gene calls are TRBV14 and TRBJ2-7; D not resolved. The CDR3 runs to 12 residues. CDR1 is SGHDN and CDR2 is FVKESK in the germline V gene. The V end lost 3 bases, the J end lost 1 base, and 4 bases lay between the germline ends. The CDR3 spells CASSHVSYEQYF. CDR3 nucleotides: TGTGCCAGCAGCCATGTTTCCTACGAGCAGTACTTC.

The chain couples TRBV7-2 to TRBJ2-1, with 9 nucleotides matching TRBD2. Trimming took 1 base from V and 4 from J; bases not matched to a gene: 11. The V gene's germline CDR1 is SGHTA and CDR2 FQGNSA. The CDR3 extends over 18 amino acids. The CDR3 is CASSLGGGAGGRYNEQFF. The CDR3 DNA reads TGTGCCAGCAGCTTAGGAGGGGGGGCGGGAGGGCGGTACAATGAGCAGTTCTTC.

This clonotype has at least ten counts. The V call is TRBV3-1, the J call TRBJ2-1; 12 bases agree with TRBD2. In germline, CDR1 is LGHDT, CDR2 YNNKEL (reference sequence). The length of the CDR3 is 15 residues. V trimming: 4 bases; J trimming: 6 bases; junction bases outside the gene matches: 4. This CDR3 is CASSLPSGRANEQFF. The CDR3, as DNA: TGTGCCAGCAGCCTGCCTAGCGGGAGGGCCAATGAGCAGTTCTTC.

Note on this clonotype: Being one base from a much bigger clone, this may be a read error. The V gene is TRBV2, the J gene TRBJ1-1; 8 nucleotides line up with TRBD1. The CDR3 has 16 amino acids. Germline lookup yields CDR1 SNHLY and CDR2 FYNNEI. CDR3 nucleotide sequence: TGTGCCAGCAGGACGTCAGGGGGCGGGCAGGGCACTGAAGCTTCCTTT. Translating gives CASRTSGGGQGTEASF.

This clonotype came up many times. V usage is TRBV19 and J usage is TRBJ2-7, with 13 bases lining up with TRBD2. Germline V CDR1 and CDR2: LNHDA, SQIVND (reference sequence). This CDR3 spans 16 amino acids. The V and J ends lost 1 base and 3 bases, in that order; junction bases with no gene match: 3. CDR3 nucleotide sequence: TGTGCCAGTAGTATAGGGGGACTAGCGGGATACTACGAGCAGTACTTC. It specifies CASSIGGLAGYYEQYF. Supplemented by reference TRBV19 and TRBJ2-7, the full variable domain reads DGGITQSPKYLFRKEGQNVTLSCEQNLNHDAMYWYRQDPGQGLRLIYYSQIVNDFQKGDIAEGYSVSREKKESFPLTVTSAQKNPTAFYLCASSIGGLAGYYEQYFGPGTRLTVT.

This clonotype was counted many times. The chain carries TRBV12-3 or TRBV12-4 and TRBJ2-1; D unresolved. The CDR3 consists of 14 residues. V was trimmed by 7 bases and J by 0 bases, leaving 10 bases between them. CDR3 nucleotide sequence: TGTGCCAGCACCTTGACGAGCTCCTACAATGAGCAGTTCTTC. Translation: CASTLTSSYNEQFF.

This clonotype was seen ten or more times. The chain employs TRBV30 and TRBJ1-1; 7 bases map to TRBD1. Germline V lookup: CDR1 GTSNPN, CDR2 SVGIG (reference sequence). Germline trimming cut 3 bases from V and 6 bases from J; bases unmatched to any gene: 4. The CDR3 length is 12 residues. The CDR3: CAWSYRGPEAFF. The DNA of the CDR3 is TGTGCCTGGAGCTACAGGGGTCCTGAAGCTTTCTTT. Combining the CDR3 with reference TRBV30 and TRBJ1-1 gives the whole variable domain SQTIHQWPATLVQPVGSPLSLECTVEGTSNPNLYWYRQAAGRGLQLLFYSVGIGQISSEVPQNLSASRPQDRQFILSSKKLLLSDSGFYLCAWSYRGPEAFFGQGTRLTVV.

As concerns this clonotype: One junction end does not reproduce the germline sequence, and a read error may be involved. The chain is built from TRBV25-1 and TRBJ2-7, with unresolved D. CDR1 and CDR2 (germline): MGHDK, SYGVNS. This CDR3 region has 15 residues. CDR3 nucleotides: TGTGCCAGCGGTGAACCCTCTTTAGGGACCTACGAGCAGTACTTC. It specifies CASGEPSLGTYEQYF.

This clonotype was detected ten times or more. The chain links TRBV24-1 to TRBJ1-2; no definite D call. The CDR3 consists of 16 residues. The V gene's germline CDR1 is KGHDR and CDR2 SFDVKD. V was shortened by 4 bases and J by 2 bases, with 16 bases between the two germline ends. CDR3 region: CATSDPGAGWNYGYTF. CDR3 sequence (DNA): TGTGCCACCAGTGACCCTGGAGCGGGGTGGAACTATGGCTACACCTTC.

This clonotype was counted ten times or more. The V and J genes are TRBV30 and TRBJ2-1, with 11 bases matching TRBD2. J gave up 8 bases and V 4 bases, and 4 bases lay outside the gene matches. From germline, CDR1 is GTSNPN and CDR2 SVGIG (reference sequence). This CDR3 spans 13 amino acids. CDR3 residues: CAWIAGGPDEQFF. DNA for the CDR3: TGTGCCTGGATAGCGGGAGGGCCCGATGAGCAGTTCTTC.

This clonotype was counted many times. The chain is built from TRBV13 and TRBJ1-2, with D possibly matching TRBD1 (5 bases). The CDR3 loop spans 13 amino acids. Looked up from germline, CDR1 is PRHDT and CDR2 is FYEKMQ (reference sequence). The germline V and J ends were trimmed by 6 bases and 3 bases, with 11 bases remaining between them. The CDR3 region is CASRGRDHYGYTF. The CDR3 bases are TGTGCCAGCAGAGGCCGGGACCACTATGGCTACACCTTC.

This clonotype was recorded a few times. The rearrangement links TRBV6-1 to TRBJ2-2, with D hard to call. Germline CDR1 is MNHNS and CDR2 is SASEGT. The CDR3 runs 14 residues. Trimming took off 3 bases at V and 9 bases at J, with 14 bases between the two ends. Here the CDR3 reads CASSDPGTARELFF. DNA for the CDR3: TGTGCCAGCAGTGATCCCGGCACGGCCCGGGAGCTGTTTTTT.

The chain has TRBV28 and TRBJ2-7; the match to TRBD1 covers 8 bases. J was trimmed by 1 base and V by 6 bases; bases with no gene match: 11. The CDR3 totals 16 residues. Germline V lookup: CDR1 MDHEN, CDR2 SYDVKM. CDR3 sequence (DNA): TGTGCCAGCAGGACTCCCAGGGGGCACGGGTCCTACGAGCAGTACTTC. Translating gives CASRTPRGHGSYEQYF. The full variable domain, rest sourced from reference TRBV28 and TRBJ2-7, is DVKVTQSSRYLVKRTGEKVFLECVQDMDHENMFWYRQDPGLGLRLIYFSYDVKMKEKGDIPEGYSVSREKKERFSLILESASTNQTSMYLCASRTPRGHGSYEQYFGPGTRLTVT.

This clonotype was detected only a few times. This chain joins TRBV5-6 and TRBJ1-6; tentative D call: TRBD1 (6 bases). CDR1 and CDR2 (germline): SGHDT, YYEEEE. Trimming left V 1 base short and J 7 bases short, with 12 bases between. The CDR3 is made up of 15 amino acids. The DNA of the CDR3 is TGTGCCAGCAGCTTGCCCGGGACACGAAATTCACCCCTCCACTTT. This sequence encodes CASSLPGTRNSPLHF.

Ten or more counts support this clonotype. The chain couples TRBV7-2 to TRBJ2-7; D is possibly TRBD2 (6 bases). Germline V gives CDR1 SGHTA, CDR2 FQGNSA. The V end lost 4 bases, the J end lost 0 bases, and 10 bases lay between the germline ends. CDR3 length: 14 residues. DNA of the CDR3: TGTGCCAGCAGCTCGGACGGGAGCTCCTACGAGCAGTACTTC. Amino acids: CASSSDGSSYEQYF.

This clonotype was observed many times. The chain links TRBV28 to TRBJ2-2; D not resolved. Per the germline V gene, CDR1 is MDHEN and CDR2 is SYDVKM. V lost 4 bases and J 10 bases, leaving 10 bases between the germline ends. The CDR3 length is 12 residues. The CDR3 DNA reads TGTGCCAGCAGTTCCACCACCTCGGAGCTGTTTTTT. It yields the protein CASSSTTSELFF.

This clonotype was detected ten times or more. The chain carries TRBV20-1 and TRBJ2-7; 7 nucleotides align to TRBD2. CDR3 length equals 15 residues. V was clipped by 1 base and J by 0 bases; unmatched bases: 6. CDR1 is DFQATT and CDR2 is SNEGSKA in the germline V gene (reference sequence). The CDR3 sequence is CSARVLGGGSYEQYF. Written as DNA, the CDR3 is TGCAGTGCTAGAGTGCTTGGCGGGGGCTCCTACGAGCAGTACTTC.

This clonotype was picked up many times. This chain uses TRBV7-9 with TRBJ2-1; 11 bases are a match to TRBD2. Germline trimming cut 4 bases from V and 7 bases from J; bases unmatched to any gene: 3. The CDR3 contains 14 residues. Looked up from germline, CDR1 is SEHNR and CDR2 is FQNEAQ (reference sequence). The CDR3 nucleotides read TGTGCCAGCAGCTCTTGGACTAGCGGGAATGAGCAGTTCTTC. As protein: CASSSWTSGNEQFF.

This clonotype has a single count. CDR3 sequence (DNA): TGTGCCAGCACCCAACTAGCGGGGGACACCGGGGAGCTGTTTTTT. It specifies CASTQLAGDTGELFF. The chain joins TRBV12-3 or TRBV12-4 to TRBJ2-2; 11 positions match TRBD2. Trimming removed 7 bases from V and 3 bases from J; junction bases left unmatched: 4. The CDR3 has 15 residues.

The sample holds many counts of this clonotype. This chain's CDR3 is CAISPDRRRGTTGGNEQFF. In DNA, the CDR3 is TGTGCCATCAGCCCTGATCGACGACGCGGGACAACCGGAGGCAATGAGCAGTTCTTC. The rearrangement links TRBV10-3 to TRBJ2-1; D might be TRBD1 or TRBD2, each matching 6 bases. Germline assignment: CDR1 ENHRY and CDR2 SYGVKD. This CDR3 is built from 19 residues. Deletions cut 6 bases from V and 6 bases from J, with 30 bases between.

This clonotype was picked up a small number of times. This rearrangement joins TRBV3-1 to TRBJ2-7; 11 positions agree with TRBD2. CDR1 LGHDT and CDR2 YNNKEL come from the germline V gene (reference sequence). The CDR3 runs 15 residues. V shed 1 base, J shed 7 bases, and the junction held 6 bases outside the gene matches. The CDR3 nucleotides are TGTGCCAGCAGCCAAGCGGCTAGCGGGAGGTGGGAGCAGTACTTC. Translating gives CASSQAASGRWEQYF.